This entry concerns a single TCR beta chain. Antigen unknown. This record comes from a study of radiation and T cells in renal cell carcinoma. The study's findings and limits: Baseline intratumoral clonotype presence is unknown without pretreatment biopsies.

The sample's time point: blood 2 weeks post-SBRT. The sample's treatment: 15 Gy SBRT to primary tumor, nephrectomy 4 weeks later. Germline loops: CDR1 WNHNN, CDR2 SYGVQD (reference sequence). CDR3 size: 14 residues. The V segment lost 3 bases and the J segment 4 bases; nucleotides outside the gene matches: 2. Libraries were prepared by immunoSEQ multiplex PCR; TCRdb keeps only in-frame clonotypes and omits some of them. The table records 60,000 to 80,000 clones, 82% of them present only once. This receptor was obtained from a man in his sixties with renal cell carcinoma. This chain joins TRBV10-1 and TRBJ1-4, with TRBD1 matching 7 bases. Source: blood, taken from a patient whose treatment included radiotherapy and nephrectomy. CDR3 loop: CASSDGQVNEKLFF. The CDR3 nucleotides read TGCGCCAGCAGTGACGGACAGGTTAATGAAAAACTGTTTTTT.